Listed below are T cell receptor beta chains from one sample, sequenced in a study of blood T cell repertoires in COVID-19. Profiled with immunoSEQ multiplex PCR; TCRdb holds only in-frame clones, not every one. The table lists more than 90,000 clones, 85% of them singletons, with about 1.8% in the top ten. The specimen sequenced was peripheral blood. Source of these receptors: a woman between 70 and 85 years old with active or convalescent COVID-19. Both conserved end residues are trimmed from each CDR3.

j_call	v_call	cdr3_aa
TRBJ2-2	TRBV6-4	ASIRGPVTGELF
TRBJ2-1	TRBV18	ASSLTGGGYNEQF
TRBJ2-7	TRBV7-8	ASRGHGRGDEQY
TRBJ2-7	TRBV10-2	ASSVQGYEQY
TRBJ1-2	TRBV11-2	ASSPLGGGYGYT
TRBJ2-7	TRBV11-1	ASSFSGVSYEQY
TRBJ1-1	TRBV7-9	ASSLQGGITEAF
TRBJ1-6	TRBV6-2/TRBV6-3	ASSYQAYNSPLH
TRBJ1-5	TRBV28	ASSQYNQPQH
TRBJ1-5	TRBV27	ASSSGVGQPQH
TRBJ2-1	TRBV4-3	ASSRSPGGKVGNEQF
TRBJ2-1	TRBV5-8	ASRQGDVWNEQF
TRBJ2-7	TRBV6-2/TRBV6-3	ASSYSNLAGLGLY
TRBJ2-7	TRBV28	ASTQPGLAAYEQY
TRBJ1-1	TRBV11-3	ASSVQGVNTEAF
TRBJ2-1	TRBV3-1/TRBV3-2	ASSRGLAGNNEQF
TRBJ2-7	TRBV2	ASRPTVASYEQY
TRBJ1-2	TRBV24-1	ATSDSSGYGYT
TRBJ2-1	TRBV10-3	AIGMGLAGEGPWDEQF
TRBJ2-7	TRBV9	ASSVDSIQGEQY
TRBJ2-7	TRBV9	ASSVGTAAYEQY
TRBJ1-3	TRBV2	ASSEYEGTIY
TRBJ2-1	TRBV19	ASSTSGYEQF
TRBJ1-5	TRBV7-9	ASSFPDQPQH
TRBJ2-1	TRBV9	ASSVFGGDYNEQF
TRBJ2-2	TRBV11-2	ASSLARTSGRAGELF
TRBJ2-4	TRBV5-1	ASSLGWTGENIQY
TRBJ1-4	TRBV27	ASSPRTTNEKLF
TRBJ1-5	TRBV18	ASSPDRGGNQPQH
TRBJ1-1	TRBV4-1	ASSQVGGRGNTEAF
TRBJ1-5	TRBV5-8	ASSSQGQGAGQPQH
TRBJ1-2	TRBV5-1	ASSPSARDGYT
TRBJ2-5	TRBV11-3	ASSLGGISGGQETQY
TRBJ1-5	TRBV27	ASNRQGAHGVIRSNQPQH
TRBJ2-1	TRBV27	ASSSRTGGAEQF
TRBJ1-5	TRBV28	ASSAGTGHQPQH
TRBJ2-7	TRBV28	ASSPHDGLAGEQY
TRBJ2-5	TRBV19	ASSIEGTGRETQY
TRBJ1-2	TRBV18	ASSERGQEYGYT
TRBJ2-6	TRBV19	ASTPGLTYGANVLT
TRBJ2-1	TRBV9	ASSVFPQVYEQF
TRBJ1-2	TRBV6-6	ASSYSTYSDVGYT